A single sample gave rise to the 23 T cell receptor beta chains below, sequenced in a study of cytomegalovirus exposure and HLA in healthy donors. The PCR made use of 60 Vbeta and 13 Jbeta primers. Only in-frame clones appear in the TCRdb table, and some are missing; sequencing was by immunoSEQ multiplex PCR. The table records roughly 150,000 clones, approximately 79% of them present only once. The material sequenced was PBMCs. The receptor source for this set is a woman between 50 and 59 years old in good health and CMV-seropositive.

The chain recombines TRBV7-6 with TRBJ2-7; D may be TRBD2 (7 bases). Germline V gene sequence: CDR1 SGHVS, CDR2 FNYEAQ. Between the trimmed V and J ends, which lost 1 base and 2 bases, there was a span of 9 bases. The CDR3 consists of 14 residues. The CDR3 DNA follows: TGTGCCAGCAGCTTAGGGGGGGGCACCTACGAGCAGTACTTC. Translating it yields CASSLGGGTYEQYF.

This chain uses TRBV19 with TRBJ2-2; 11 bases map to TRBD1. J gave up 3 bases and V 5 bases, and 2 bases lay outside the gene matches. Per the germline V gene, CDR1 is LNHDA and CDR2 is SQIVND (reference sequence). The CDR3 runs 15 residues. The CDR3 here is CASSWGQGDTGELFF. In DNA form, the CDR3 reads TGTGCCAGTAGTTGGGGACAGGGGGACACCGGGGAGCTGTTTTTT. The full variable domain, in which reference TRBV19 and TRBJ2-2 provide the parts outside the CDR3, is DGGITQSPKYLFRKEGQNVTLSCEQNLNHDAMYWYRQDPGQGLRLIYYSQIVNDFQKGDIAEGYSVSREKKESFPLTVTSAQKNPTAFYLCASSWGQGDTGELFFGEGSRLTVL.

A single count supports this clone. The rearrangement links TRBV11-2 to TRBJ2-1, with D possibly matching TRBD2 (6 bases). Trimming cost V 5 bases and J 6 bases, with 11 bases left between them. Germline V gives CDR1 SGHAT, CDR2 FQNNGV. CDR3 length: 13 residues. CDR3 DNA: TGTGCCAGCAGCGTTAGCGGACCCAATGAGCAGTTCTTC. Amino acid sequence: CASSVSGPNEQFF.

This clone was detected a few times. This sequence joins TRBV5-6 and TRBJ2-2, with D tentatively TRBD2 (6 bases). CDR1 SGHDT and CDR2 YYEEEE come from the germline V gene. V was trimmed by 5 bases and J by 4 bases, leaving 15 bases between them. There are 15 residues in the CDR3. CDR3 sequence (DNA): TGTGCCAGCAGTGCGGGGCACGGAGGCACCGGGGAGCTGTTTTTT. It specifies CASSAGHGGTGELFF.

The chain employs TRBV7-2 and TRBJ2-3; D is perhaps TRBD1 (7 bases). Between the trimmed V and J ends, which lost 5 bases and 4 bases, there was a span of 16 bases. This CDR3 is 15 amino acids long. From germline, CDR1 is SGHTA and CDR2 FQGNSA. Here the CDR3 reads CASSPGAGGSDTQYF. The CDR3, as DNA: TGTGCCAGCAGCCCTGGGGCAGGGGGGTCAGATACGCAGTATTTT.

The chain employs TRBV9 and TRBJ2-3; 7 bases fit TRBD2. V was clipped by 7 bases and J by 6 bases; unmatched bases: 14. CDR1 and CDR2 (germline): SGDLS, YYNGEE. The CDR3 loop spans 15 amino acids. The CDR3 reads CASSPTGGPPDTQYF. The CDR3 nucleotides read TGTGCCAGCTCCCCGACGGGGGGTCCCCCCGATACGCAGTATTTT.

The chain joins TRBV7-2 to TRBJ2-2; 11 nucleotides match TRBD2. V lost 3 bases to trimming and J lost 5 bases; unmatched junction nucleotides: 2. From germline, CDR1 is SGHTA and CDR2 FQGNSA. This CDR3 contains 15 residues. The DNA of the CDR3 is TGTGCCAGCAGCTTGCTAGCGGGGGGAACCGGGGAGCTGTTTTTT. This translates into CASSLLAGGTGELFF.

CDR3: CASSQARGAAYEQYF. CDR3 DNA sequence: TGCGCCAGCAGCCAAGCGCGGGGGGCCGCCTACGAGCAGTACTTC. The rearrangement links TRBV4-1 to TRBJ2-7; 8 nucleotides line up with TRBD2. The CDR3 has 15 amino acids. CDR1 and CDR2 from the germline V gene are MGHRA and YSYEKL. V gave up 1 base and J gave up 2 bases; unmatched junction bases: 4.

The chain carries TRBV19 and TRBJ1-5, with D tentatively TRBD1 (6 bases). V lost 4 bases to trimming and J lost 11 bases, with 12 bases between them. The CDR3 is made up of 12 amino acids. Germline V gene lookup returns CDR1 LNHDA and CDR2 SQIVND (reference sequence). The CDR3 loop reads CASSTANRAQHF. CDR3 DNA: TGTGCCAGTAGTACAGCGAACAGGGCCCAGCATTTT.

The chain joins TRBV27 to TRBJ1-1; D remains unclear. V was trimmed by 6 bases and J by 1 base, leaving 18 bases between them. The CDR3 consists of 16 residues. Germline CDR1 reads MNHEY; CDR2 reads SMNVEV (reference sequence). CDR3 in amino acids: CASSPTSYRRNTEAFF. The CDR3, as DNA: TGTGCCAGCAGCCCGACATCTTATCGTCGGAACACTGAAGCTTTCTTT.

This clone has just one count. The chain recombines TRBV7-2 with TRBJ2-1; D might be TRBD1 (7 bases). The V and J ends lost 4 bases and 7 bases respectively, with 14 bases between them. The CDR3 is made up of 14 amino acids. CDR1 and CDR2 (germline): SGHTA, FQGNSA. In DNA, the CDR3 is TGTGCCAGCAGCTCCCGGGGGACAGCTAATGAGCAGTTCTTC. Translated, it gives CASSSRGTANEQFF.

V usage is TRBV12-5 and J usage is TRBJ2-2; possibly TRBD1 for D (6 bases). Germline lookup yields CDR1 LGHNT and CDR2 FRNRAP. With 3 bases removed from V and 3 bases from J, the gap between germline ends came to 14 bases. The CDR3 extends over 16 amino acids. The CDR3 reads CASGFRGFSDTGELFF. DNA of the CDR3: TGTGCTAGTGGTTTCAGGGGATTCAGTGACACCGGGGAGCTGTTTTTT.

The chain has TRBV5-1 and TRBJ2-7; 7 nucleotides line up with TRBD1. The germline V gene encodes CDR1 SGHRS and CDR2 YFSETQ. V shed 6 bases, J shed 4 bases, and the junction held 10 bases outside the gene matches. This CDR3 is built from 14 residues. The CDR3 DNA sequence: TGCGCCAGCACCCCAGACAGGGTCGGTTACGAGCAGTACTTC. Its protein is CASTPDRVGYEQYF.

The genes are TRBV6-1 and TRBJ2-3; perhaps TRBD2 as D (6 bases). Germline CDR1 reads MNHNS; CDR2 reads SASEGT. The CDR3 is 15 amino acids. The V and J ends lost 4 bases and 3 bases respectively, with 14 bases between them. The CDR3 loop is CASSVLSAGTDTQYF. The DNA of the CDR3 is TGTGCCAGCAGTGTCTTGTCTGCGGGGACAGATACGCAGTATTTT.

Concerning this clone itself: A junction end diverges from the germline sequence, so it may reflect a read error. This sequence joins TRBV5-4 and TRBJ2-1; either TRBD1 or TRBD2 may fit D (5 bases each). This CDR3 comprises 12 residues. The germline V gene encodes CDR1 SGHNT and CDR2 YYREEE (reference sequence). The CDR3 DNA reads TGTGCCAGCAACTTGGGGCCACGGGGGCAGTTCTTC. Translated, it gives CASNLGPRGQFF.

The CDR3 nucleotides are TGTGCCAGCAGCTTAGAATTGGGACAGTCTTTCCCCCGGCCAGAGACCCAGTACTTC. Protein: CASSLELGQSFPRPETQYF. The chain links TRBV7-9 to TRBJ2-5, with 7 bases identical to TRBD1. There are 19 residues in the CDR3. V shed 1 base and J 4 bases; nucleotides not matched to a gene: 18. The V gene's germline CDR1 is SEHNR and CDR2 FQNEAQ (reference sequence). The whole variable domain, filled in from reference TRBV7-9 and TRBJ2-5, reads DTGVSQNPRHKITKRGQNVTFRCDPISEHNRLYWYRQTLGQGPEFLTYFQNEAQLEKSRLLSDRFSAERPKGSFSTLEIQRTEQGDSAMYLCASSLELGQSFPRPETQYFGPGTRLLVL.

The chain employs TRBV5-1 and TRBJ2-1; D is perhaps TRBD2 (7 bases). V gave up 4 bases and J gave up 4 bases, with 15 bases separating them. The germline CDR1 and CDR2 sequences are SGHRS and YFSETQ. This CDR3 is 15 amino acids long. The CDR3 sequence is CASSGLGGPYNEQFF. DNA of the CDR3: TGCGCCAGCAGCGGGCTCGGGGGGCCGTACAATGAGCAGTTCTTC. The variable domain in full, with the rest retrieved from reference TRBV5-1 and TRBJ2-1, is KAGVTQTPRYLIKTRGQQVTLSCSPISGHRSVSWYQQTPGQGLQFLFEYFSETQRNKGNFPGRFSGRQFSNSRSEMNVSTLELGDSALYLCASSGLGGPYNEQFFGPGTRLTVL.

The chain joins TRBV15 to TRBJ1-2, with D possibly TRBD1 on 5 matching bases. The CDR3 runs 14 residues. Germline CDR1 reads LNHNV; CDR2 reads YYDKDF (reference sequence). V was cut by 3 bases and J by 4 bases, with 12 bases left in between. CDR3 region: CATSRNRDSYGYTF. CDR3 sequence (DNA): TGTGCCACCAGCAGGAACCGGGACTCCTATGGCTACACCTTC.

This chain links TRBV7-9 with TRBJ1-1, with no clear D. The CDR3 runs 17 residues. Germline CDR1 reads SEHNR; CDR2 reads FQNEAQ (reference sequence). The V end lost 3 bases, the J end lost 0 bases, and 17 bases lay between the germline ends. CDR3 DNA sequence: TGTGCCAGCAGCTTCCCGGTGGGAGGGTCGATGAACACTGAAGCTTTCTTT. Translated: CASSFPVGGSMNTEAFF.

This clone has more than one count but fewer than ten. CDR3 loop: CSGRLAGEVQFF. The CDR3 nucleotides are TGCAGCGGAAGACTAGCGGGGGAAGTGCAGTTCTTC. The V and J genes are TRBV29-1 and TRBJ2-1, with TRBD2 identical over 12 bases. This CDR3 is 12 amino acids long. Trimming at V came to 7 bases and at J to 12 bases, leaving 7 bases not matched to a gene. Germline V gene sequence: CDR1 SQVTM, CDR2 ANQGSEA.

This clone showed up just a few times. The chain combines TRBV27 with TRBJ2-3, with TRBD2 identical over 15 bases. CDR1 MNHEY and CDR2 SMNVEV come from the germline V gene (reference sequence). J gave up 14 bases and V 5 bases, and 8 bases lay outside the gene matches. The CDR3 is made up of 14 amino acids. Written as DNA, the CDR3 is TGTGCCAGCAGTCCCCTGGGACTAGCGGGGGGCCCGTATTTT. Its protein product is CASSPLGLAGGPYF.

This clone was counted only a few times. J is TRBJ1-2 and V is TRBV6-1; D is unclear. V lost 7 bases, J lost 6 bases, and 12 bases lay in between. Germline V lookup: CDR1 MNHNS, CDR2 SASEGT. The CDR3 runs to 12 residues. The CDR3 region is CASIFGVDGYTF. The CDR3 nucleotides read TGTGCCAGCATTTTCGGTGTGGATGGCTACACCTTC.

The chain carries TRBV4-3 and TRBJ1-1; weak D call: TRBD1 (5 bases). Trimming cost V 0 bases and J 4 bases, with 12 bases left between them. CDR1 and CDR2 from the germline V gene are LGHNA and YSLEER. The length of the CDR3 is 15 residues. For the CDR3, the DNA is TGCGCCAGCAGCCAAGATTCGGAGGGGATCACTGAAGCTTTCTTT. This translates into CASSQDSEGITEAFF.